The present T cell receptor (beta chain) was sequenced within a study of T cells in narcolepsy. Libraries were prepared by immunoSEQ multiplex PCR; TCRdb keeps only in-frame clonotypes and omits some of them. The sample holds about 34,000 clones, roughly 86% seen once. Trimming pared 1 base from V and 1 base from J, leaving 11 bases between. This CDR3 is built from 16 residues. CDR1 and CDR2 from the germline V gene are SGHVS and FQNEAQ. The chain has TRBV7-8 and TRBJ2-4, with D perhaps TRBD1 (6 bases). The sequence was collected from a human donor in good health. Sequenced sample: memory (CD45RA-) CD4+ T cells from blood. The CDR3 bases are TGTGCCAGCAGCTTAGAGAATGACAGGGCCAAAAACATTCAGTACTTC. Translating gives CASSLENDRAKNIQYF.